The 22 T cell receptor beta chains below were found in one sample sequenced in a study of T cells after yellow fever vaccination. TCRdb fed the 5' RACE reads into MiXCR, producing one record per CDR3 protein. Among 350,000 to 450,000 distinct CDR3 sequences listed, approximately 6% were seen once. Source: PBMCs, taken 5 days after the yellow fever booster vaccination. The receptor set was obtained from a man aged 30-40 years who received the YFV17D yellow fever vaccine.

The chain employs TRBV10-3 and TRBJ2-1, with D possibly matching TRBD2 (6 bases). V was cut by 6 bases and J by 7 bases, with 10 bases left in between. The V gene's germline CDR1 is ENHRY and CDR2 SYGVKD. This CDR3 is built from 12 residues. This CDR3 is CAISGSGNEQFF. In nucleotides, the CDR3 is TGTGCCATCAGCGGGAGTGGGAATGAGCAGTTCTTC.

This clonotype appeared many times. The rearrangement uses TRBV4-2 and TRBJ2-7; TRBD2 matches at 7 bases. Germline V gene lookup returns CDR1 LGHNA and CDR2 YNFKEQ. V shed 3 bases and J 2 bases; nucleotides not matched to a gene: 10. The CDR3 runs 16 residues. CDR3 DNA: TGTGCCAGCAGCCAGTCCCGAGCGCGGGGGACCTACGAGCAGTACTTC. It encodes CASSQSRARGTYEQYF.

This clonotype was counted a single time. A much larger clone differs by one base, so this may be a read error. CDR3 in amino acids: CASSFGDTIYF. The CDR3 DNA follows: TGTGCCAGCAGTTTTGGCGACACCATATATTTT. This chain links TRBV6-6 with TRBJ1-3; the D is unclear. Trimming removed 4 bases from V and 8 bases from J, with 6 bases in between. The CDR3 runs to 11 residues. Looked up from germline, CDR1 is MNHNY and CDR2 is SVGAGI (reference sequence).

The rearrangement joins TRBV5-1 to TRBJ2-7; TRBD2 matches 11 bases. The germline gives CDR1 SGHRS, CDR2 YFSETQ. V was pared by 3 bases and J by 5 bases, with 13 bases of the junction left unmatched. This CDR3 has 17 amino acids. The CDR3 DNA follows: TGCGCCAGCAGCTGGGAGAATCTAGCGGGAGGTTTCGACGAGCAGTACTTC. Translation: CASSWENLAGGFDEQYF.

This clonotype was recorded a few times. This chain links TRBV24-1 with TRBJ2-1, with unresolved D. Trimming pared 11 bases from V and 0 bases from J, leaving 13 bases between. CDR1 is KGHDR, CDR2 SFDVKD, per germline. The CDR3 is 14 residues long. CDR3 region: CANPRSSSYNEQFF. The CDR3 region has the DNA TGTGCCAACCCCCGATCTAGCTCCTACAATGAGCAGTTCTTC.

This clonotype appeared many times. This rearrangement joins TRBV7-9 to TRBJ1-2; D not resolved. V was trimmed by 1 base and J by 6 bases, leaving 9 bases between them. CDR3 size: 13 residues. Germline CDR1 and CDR2: SEHNR and FQNEAQ (reference sequence). The CDR3 DNA follows: TGTGCCAGCAGCTTAGGGTCCGGAGATGGCTACACCTTC. It translates to CASSLGSGDGYTF.

The chain uses TRBV27 and TRBJ2-3; the match to TRBD2 covers 12 bases. Per germline, CDR1 MNHEY and CDR2 SMNVEV (reference sequence). Losses at the gene ends were 5 bases for V and 6 bases for J; bases not matched to a gene: 15. The CDR3 totals 18 residues. The chain's CDR3 is CASSPLLAGGPGQDTQYF. CDR3 DNA: TGTGCCAGCAGTCCCTTGCTAGCGGGAGGGCCCGGTCAGGATACGCAGTATTTT.

This clonotype occurred many times. The rearrangement joins TRBV10-3 to TRBJ2-2, with 7 bases identical to TRBD2. Germline V gives CDR1 ENHRY, CDR2 SYGVKD. The V gene end was trimmed by 4 bases and the J gene end by 4 bases; junction bases not matched to a gene: 3. The CDR3 is 14 amino acids. The CDR3 bases are TGTGCCATCAGTGTCAGGGAGGGCACCGGGGAGCTGTTTTTT. It translates to CAISVREGTGELFF.

This clonotype was recorded at least ten times. This chain connects TRBV12-3 or TRBV12-4 to TRBJ2-1; D perhaps matches TRBD1 (5 bases). Trimming shortened V by 5 bases and J by 3 bases, and 20 bases separated the two germline ends. The CDR3 loop spans 17 amino acids. DNA of the CDR3: TGTGCCAGCAGTCCCCGGGTGGGGCAGGACCACTACAATGAGCAGTTCTTC. This codes for CASSPRVGQDHYNEQFF.

The V call is TRBV15, the J call TRBJ2-2; unclear D gene. The germline CDR1 and CDR2 sequences are LNHNV and YYDKDF (reference sequence). This CDR3 contains 15 residues. With 0 bases removed from V and 2 bases from J, the gap between germline ends came to 7 bases. The CDR3: CATSRDRPNTGELFF. The CDR3 DNA follows: TGTGCCACCAGCAGAGATAGGCCTAACACCGGGGAGCTGTTTTTT.

The CDR3 nucleotides read TGCAGTGCTAGAGAAGGGACCCGAGGCTCTGAAGCTTTCTTT. It codes for CSAREGTRGSEAFF. The chain has TRBV20-1 and TRBJ1-1; a possible D gene is TRBD1 (5 bases). Germline assignment: CDR1 DFQATT and CDR2 SNEGSKA (reference sequence). The CDR3 totals 14 residues. Deletions cut 0 bases from V and 6 bases from J, with 14 bases between.

This clonotype was detected a few times. V usage is TRBV29-1 and J usage is TRBJ2-7, with no clear D. Trimming pared 3 bases from V and 3 bases from J, leaving 15 bases between. Germline lookup yields CDR1 SQVTM and CDR2 ANQGSEA. The CDR3 runs to 14 residues. CDR3 DNA sequence: TGCAGCGTTGATGTTGGACGCCAGAGCTACGAGCAGTACTTC. Translated, it gives CSVDVGRQSYEQYF.

The table lists this clonotype with many counts. The chain couples TRBV6-5 to TRBJ2-4; tentatively, D is TRBD2 (5 bases). This CDR3 has 15 residues. With 4 bases removed from V and 9 bases from J, the gap between germline ends came to 19 bases. Germline CDR1 MNHEY, CDR2 SVGAGI. The CDR3 here is CASSWQDGEMSIQYF. The CDR3 nucleotides are TGTGCCAGCAGTTGGCAAGACGGGGAGATGAGCATTCAGTACTTC.

This clonotype was counted a few times. The chain has TRBV7-2 and TRBJ1-3; D gene unclear. The germline V gene encodes CDR1 SGHTA and CDR2 FQGNSA. The CDR3 runs to 14 residues. Trimming left V 5 bases short and J 8 bases short, with 16 bases between. CDR3 coding DNA: TGTGCCAGCAGCCGGATAGGTATCGGAGACACCATATATTTT. It yields the protein CASSRIGIGDTIYF.

This clonotype was seen at least ten times. The rearrangement joins TRBV10-3 to TRBJ1-1; D uncertain. Germline CDR1 reads ENHRY; CDR2 reads SYGVKD. Trimming cost V 2 bases and J 1 base, with 8 bases left between them. The CDR3 totals 14 residues. This chain's CDR3 is CAISEEYKNTEAFF. CDR3 nucleotide sequence: TGTGCCATCAGTGAGGAATACAAGAACACTGAAGCTTTCTTT.

This clonotype was detected ten times or more. This chain links TRBV7-9 with TRBJ1-1, with D tentatively TRBD1 (6 bases). Between the trimmed V and J ends, which lost 8 bases and 1 base, there was a span of 11 bases. Germline V lookup: CDR1 SEHNR, CDR2 FQNEAQ (reference sequence). The CDR3 extends over 13 amino acids. CDR3 DNA: TGTGCCAGCTCAGGGGTCTGGAACACTGAAGCTTTCTTT. As protein: CASSGVWNTEAFF.

J is TRBJ2-7 and V is TRBV27; D is tentatively TRBD1 or TRBD2 (5 bases each). Per germline, CDR1 MNHEY and CDR2 SMNVEV (reference sequence). The V end was cut by 8 bases, the J end by 7 bases, with 24 bases between. This CDR3 contains 15 residues. Written as DNA, the CDR3 is TGTGCCAGCCTATCGATGGTAGCACCCGAGGGGGAGCAGTACTTC. Translation: CASLSMVAPEGEQYF.

This clonotype was found many times. The rearrangement uses TRBV5-1 and TRBJ2-5; D perhaps matches TRBD2 (5 bases). The CDR3 has 15 amino acids. Trimming left V 4 bases short and J 2 bases short, with 15 bases between. The germline V gene encodes CDR1 SGHRS and CDR2 YFSETQ. The CDR3 region is CASSGPGKKQETQYF. CDR3 in DNA: TGCGCCAGCAGCGGACCGGGGAAGAAACAAGAGACCCAGTACTTC. The full variable domain, its missing parts supplied by reference TRBV5-1 and TRBJ2-5, is KAGVTQTPRYLIKTRGQQVTLSCSPISGHRSVSWYQQTPGQGLQFLFEYFSETQRNKGNFPGRFSGRQFSNSRSEMNVSTLELGDSALYLCASSGPGKKQETQYFGPGTRLLVL.

This clonotype turned up a few times. The V gene is TRBV6-5, the J gene TRBJ2-7; D may be TRBD1 (6 bases). The CDR3 contains 15 residues. V lost 2 bases to trimming and J lost 3 bases, with 14 bases between them. Germline V gene lookup returns CDR1 MNHEY and CDR2 SVGAGI. The CDR3 reads CASSYTLTGIYEQYF. The DNA for the CDR3 is TGTGCCAGCAGTTACACACTGACAGGAATCTACGAGCAGTACTTC.

This clonotype appeared a few times. The chain employs TRBV18 and TRBJ2-5; 7 bases line up with TRBD1. From germline, CDR1 is KGHSH and CDR2 LQKENI. This CDR3 spans 14 amino acids. Germline trimming cut 1 base from V and 3 bases from J; bases unmatched to any gene: 2. The CDR3 protein is CASSPQTGEETQYF. The CDR3 nucleotides read TGTGCCAGCTCACCACAAACAGGGGAAGAGACCCAGTACTTC.

About this clonotype itself: Possible read error: a much larger clone is one base away. This sequence joins TRBV29-1 and TRBJ2-2; TRBD2 matches at 7 bases. This CDR3 spans 13 amino acids. Per the germline V gene, CDR1 is SQVTM and CDR2 is ANQGSEA. CDR3 nucleotide sequence: TGCAGCGGGGGAGCGGGGAACGCCGGGGAGCTGTTTTTT. Residues: CSGGAGNAGELFF.

V usage is TRBV11-2 and J usage is TRBJ2-7; 8 bases are a match to TRBD2. After removal of 5 bases from V and 5 bases from J, the junction contained 14 bases not matched to a gene. Germline V gene sequence: CDR1 SGHAT, CDR2 FQNNGV. The CDR3 contains 16 residues. The CDR3 loop is CASSQSIGGRRNEQYF. The CDR3 bases are TGTGCCAGCAGCCAAAGCATAGGCGGGAGGCGAAACGAGCAGTACTTC.